The 22 T cell receptor beta chains given below trace back to one sample, sequenced in a study of blood T cell repertoires in COVID-19 (dated by TCRdb to about 2020). Library creation used the immunoSEQ multiplex PCR assay. The clones in this table, taken by TCRdb from immuneACCESS, are in-frame only. Not every clone is retained; where verified, under half of the shortfall comes from an unresolved V gene, and the cause of the rest is unknown. The sample profile shows some 100,000 clones; roughly four fifths of them were found once. The leading ten clones occupy less than 9% of the sample. Sequencing input: peripheral blood. The receptors come from a man aged 50 to 60 with active or convalescent COVID-19.

The rearrangement links TRBV29-1 to TRBJ1-2; 8 bases agree with TRBD1. The trim removed 4 bases at V and 6 bases at J, leaving 4 bases unmatched. The germline V gene has CDR1 SQVTM and CDR2 ANQGSEA. This CDR3 has 12 residues. For the CDR3, the DNA is TGCAGCGTTGTCCGGGACAGGAATGGCTACACCTTC. This gives the protein CSVVRDRNGYTF. Full variable domain (missing parts from reference TRBV29-1 and TRBJ1-2): SAVISQKPSRDICQRGTSLTIQCQVDSQVTMMFWYRQQPGQSLTLIATANQGSEATYESGFVIDKFPISRPNLTFSTLTVSNMSPEDSSIYLCSVVRDRNGYTFGSGTRLTVV.

V usage is TRBV4-1 and J usage is TRBJ2-3; D perhaps matches TRBD1 (6 bases). V lost 0 bases to trimming and J lost 2 bases, with 9 bases between them. This CDR3 is built from 15 residues. Germline lookup yields CDR1 MGHRA and CDR2 YSYEKL. The CDR3 DNA follows: TGCGCCAGCAGCCAAGATCGGACAGACACAGATACGCAGTATTTT. It is translated as CASSQDRTDTDTQYF.

The chain couples TRBV30 to TRBJ1-1, with 8 bases identical to TRBD1. The CDR3 spans 14 residues. Germline CDR1 reads GTSNPN; CDR2 reads SVGIG (reference sequence). The junction had 7 bases not matched to a gene; V was cut back by 0 bases and J by 7 bases. The DNA of the CDR3 is TGTGCCTGGAGTGTACGCAGGGGGCAGCGTGAAGCTTTCTTT. It translates to CAWSVRRGQREAFF.

V is TRBV11-2 and J is TRBJ1-5; D uncertain. Germline lookup yields CDR1 SGHAT and CDR2 FQNNGV. The length of the CDR3 is 13 residues. V gave up 0 bases and J gave up 7 bases, with 7 bases separating them. The DNA of the CDR3 is TGTGCCAGCAGCTTAGATTTCTCGCAGCCCCAGCATTTT. Encoded protein: CASSLDFSQPQHF.

The rearrangement joins TRBV27 to TRBJ1-1; unclear D gene. CDR3 length: 12 residues. The germline CDR1 and CDR2 sequences are MNHEY and SMNVEV (reference sequence). Trimming removed 8 bases from V and 7 bases from J, with 14 bases in between. The CDR3 DNA reads as TGTGCCAGCGGCCTTCCGGGAGGTGAAGCTTTCTTT. As protein: CASGLPGGEAFF.

This clone was detected only a few times. The V gene is TRBV20-1, the J gene TRBJ2-1, with a tentative D call TRBD2 (5 bases). CDR3 size: 11 residues. CDR1 and CDR2 from the germline V gene are DFQATT and SNEGSKA (reference sequence). V lost 5 bases, J lost 6 bases, and 8 bases lay in between. CDR3 coding DNA: TGCAGTGCTGGACTGATCAATGAGCAGTTCTTC. It codes for CSAGLINEQFF.

The V call is TRBV9, the J call TRBJ1-1; tentative D call: TRBD1 (6 bases). V was cut by 4 bases and J by 5 bases, with 15 bases left in between. The CDR3 contains 14 residues. Germline CDR1 SGDLS, CDR2 YYNGEE. The CDR3 loop is CASSLTGTMTEAFF. DNA for the CDR3: TGTGCCAGCAGCCTAACCGGGACAATGACTGAAGCTTTCTTT.

The V call is TRBV28, the J call TRBJ2-2, with TRBD1 as a possible D gene (6 bases). Trimming left V 7 bases short and J 6 bases short, with 24 bases between. The CDR3 has 17 residues. The V gene's germline CDR1 is MDHEN and CDR2 SYDVKM. The CDR3 bases are TGTGCCAGCAACCTGGGGGACAAAAGAATGATTGCCGGGGAGCTGTTTTTT. It yields the protein CASNLGDKRMIAGELFF.

The chain joins TRBV28 to TRBJ2-7, with 9 bases aligning to TRBD1. CDR1 is MDHEN, CDR2 SYDVKM, per germline. This CDR3 is built from 14 residues. Trimming removed 4 bases from V and 6 bases from J; junction bases left unmatched: 7. The CDR3 loop reads CASSSGTGWAEQYF. The CDR3 coding sequence is TGTGCCAGCAGTTCGGGGACAGGGTGGGCCGAGCAGTACTTC.

V gene TRBV6-5 combines with J gene TRBJ2-7; 7 bases agree with TRBD1. CDR3 length equals 14 residues. Trimming took 6 bases from V and 1 from J; bases not matched to a gene: 6. In germline, CDR1 is MNHEY, CDR2 SVGAGI. The CDR3, as DNA: TGTGCCAGCAGAGCTCCGGGACAGTCCTACGAGCAGTACGTC. Encoded protein: CASRAPGQSYEQYV.

The genes are TRBV19 and TRBJ2-6; a possible D gene is TRBD2 (5 bases). This CDR3 is built from 14 residues. Trimming removed 6 bases from V and 0 bases from J, with 6 bases in between. Germline values: CDR1 LNHDA, CDR2 SQIVND (reference sequence). The CDR3 loop is CASRGSSGANVLTF. Written as DNA, the CDR3 is TGTGCCAGTAGGGGGAGCTCTGGGGCCAACGTCCTGACTTTC.

The chain joins TRBV11-2 to TRBJ2-1; D is unresolved. The CDR3 covers 13 residues. Trimming shortened V by 0 bases and J by 9 bases, and 9 bases separated the two germline ends. The germline gives CDR1 SGHAT, CDR2 FQNNGV. CDR3 sequence: CASSLEQLVEQFF. The DNA for the CDR3 is TGTGCCAGCAGCTTAGAACAGCTGGTTGAGCAGTTCTTC. The full variable domain, with the rest looked up from reference TRBV11-2 and TRBJ2-1, is EAGVAQSPRYKIIEKRQSVAFWCNPISGHATLYWYQQILGQGPKLLIQFQNNGVVDDSQLPKDRFSAERLKGVDSTLKIQPAKLEDSAVYLCASSLEQLVEQFFGPGTRLTVL.

The chain combines TRBV18 with TRBJ1-1; 7 bases line up with TRBD1. After removal of 2 bases from V and 0 bases from J, the junction contained 6 bases not matched to a gene. The CDR3 is 16 amino acids. The germline CDR1 and CDR2 sequences are KGHSH and LQKENI. The CDR3 bases are TGTGCCAGCTCACCAACAGGGGATCTTATGAACACTGAAGCTTTCTTT. Protein: CASSPTGDLMNTEAFF. Variable domain in full (rest from reference TRBV18 and TRBJ1-1): NAGVMQNPRHLVRRRGQEARLRCSPMKGHSHVYWYRQLPEEGLKFMVYLQKENIIDESGMPKERFSAEFPKEGPSILRIQQVVRGDSAAYFCASSPTGDLMNTEAFFGQGTRLTVV.

CDR3 nucleotides: TGCAGCGTTGAAGATTTCGGGGAGCAGTACTTC. It specifies CSVEDFGEQYF. The chain recombines TRBV29-1 with TRBJ2-7; D is ambiguous. The CDR3 runs 11 residues. V lost 0 bases and J lost 7, with 7 bases in between. Germline-derived CDR1 and CDR2 are SQVTM and ANQGSEA.

The V and J genes are TRBV7-2 and TRBJ2-1; TRBD2 aligns across 10 bases. Per the germline V gene, CDR1 is SGHTA and CDR2 is FQGNSA. The CDR3 is made up of 17 amino acids. V gave up 5 bases and J gave up 3 bases; unmatched junction bases: 10. CDR3 region: CASSPASSGGNYNEQFF. The CDR3 DNA sequence: TGTGCCAGCAGCCCCGCCAGTAGCGGGGGGAACTACAATGAGCAGTTCTTC.

This sequence joins TRBV5-1 and TRBJ1-1; perhaps TRBD1 as D (5 bases). Germline CDR1 and CDR2: SGHRS and YFSETQ. Trimming took off 1 base at V and 6 bases at J, with 10 bases between the two ends. The CDR3 runs to 13 residues. The CDR3 is CASSLSQGSEAFF. The CDR3 DNA reads TGCGCCAGCAGCTTGTCTCAGGGTTCTGAAGCTTTCTTT.

This clone was seen a single time. Additional DNA sequences in this sample encode the identical CDR3. CDR3 residues: CASGQFYGYTF. The CDR3 DNA reads as TGTGCCAGCGGACAGTTCTATGGCTACACCTTC. The rearrangement uses TRBV28 and TRBJ1-2; D is perhaps TRBD1 (6 bases). There are 11 residues in the CDR3. Between the trimmed V and J ends, which lost 8 bases and 4 bases, there was a span of 8 bases. From germline, CDR1 is MDHEN and CDR2 SYDVKM.

The rearrangement joins TRBV28 to TRBJ1-5; TRBD1 agrees at 9 bases. Germline V gene data show CDR1 as MDHEN and CDR2 as SYDVKM. There are 15 residues in the CDR3. Trimming at V came to 3 bases and at J to 5 bases, leaving 5 bases not matched to a gene. The CDR3 loop is CASSFRTGVYQPQHF. The CDR3 nucleotides are TGTGCCAGCAGTTTTCGGACAGGGGTATATCAGCCCCAGCATTTT.

The rearrangement uses TRBV27 and TRBJ2-3, with TRBD2 matching over 8 bases. CDR3 length equals 17 residues. V was clipped by 0 bases and J by 4 bases; unmatched bases: 9. Germline V gene lookup returns CDR1 MNHEY and CDR2 SMNVEV (reference sequence). Here the CDR3 reads CASSLSFPGGLADTQYF. CDR3 nucleotide sequence: TGTGCCAGCAGTTTATCGTTTCCGGGGGGGCTGGCAGATACGCAGTATTTT.

The CDR3 DNA follows: TGCGCCAGCAGCCAAGAGGTCAAGCTAGCGGGGGGGCTCGAGACCCAGTACTTC. The encoded protein is CASSQEVKLAGGLETQYF. The chain uses TRBV4-1 and TRBJ2-5; 12 bases line up with TRBD2. Germline V CDR1 and CDR2: MGHRA, YSYEKL. The CDR3 covers 18 residues. The trim removed 0 bases at V and 5 bases at J, leaving 10 bases unmatched.

This chain links TRBV24-1 with TRBJ2-1, with D possibly matching TRBD1 (6 bases). Germline CDR1 and CDR2: KGHDR and SFDVKD. Between the trimmed V and J ends, which lost 1 base and 5 bases, there was a span of 14 bases. This CDR3 contains 16 residues. The DNA for the CDR3 is TGTGCCACCAGTGATTTAAGGGGGTCTAATCACAATGAGCAGTTCTTC. Its translation: CATSDLRGSNHNEQFF.

This clone was seen only a few times. The chain carries TRBV5-1 and TRBJ1-4, with 7 bases that match TRBD1. The germline gives CDR1 SGHRS, CDR2 YFSETQ. The junction had 2 bases not matched to a gene; V was cut back by 0 bases and J by 3 bases. This CDR3 is 15 amino acids long. The CDR3, as DNA: TGCGCCAGCAGCTTGGACGGGACAGCTAATGAAAAACTGTTTTTT. This encodes CASSLDGTANEKLFF.